These 22 T cell receptor beta chains share one sample of origin, sequenced in a study of T cell changes during pregnancy in multiple sclerosis (dated by TCRdb to about 2019). The library was obtained by the immunoSEQ multiplex PCR assay. TCRdb obtained this table from immuneACCESS and retained in-frame rearrangements with V and J assigned. These tables miss some clones; where compared with another copy, unresolved V genes account for less than half of the shortfall, and the remainder is unexplained. The sample records roughly 72,000 clones, 89% of which are singletons. The top ten clones comprise 0.9% of the sample. Here the sequenced sample was peripheral blood, taken in the first trimester of pregnancy. These receptors came from a female donor in good health, enrolled as a control in a pregnancy study.

J is TRBJ2-3 and V is TRBV19; D uncertain. Germline loops: CDR1 LNHDA, CDR2 SQIVND (reference sequence). This CDR3 spans 14 amino acids. Deletions cut 4 bases from V and 0 bases from J, with 8 bases between. The DNA of the CDR3 is TGTGCCAGTAGTAGCCTAGTTAGCACAGATACGCAGTATTTT. Residues: CASSSLVSTDTQYF.

The chain has TRBV5-1 and TRBJ2-3; weak D call: TRBD1 (5 bases). CDR3 length equals 14 residues. Trimming took off 5 bases at V and 2 bases at J, with 12 bases between the two ends. The germline V gene has CDR1 SGHRS and CDR2 YFSETQ. CDR3 sequence reads: CASRGVPNTDTQYF. As DNA, the CDR3 is TGCGCCAGCAGAGGGGTTCCCAACACAGATACGCAGTATTTT.

V gene TRBV19 combines with J gene TRBJ1-1; a weak D match, TRBD1 (6 bases). The CDR3 spans 14 residues. The ends were cut back, 4 bases at V and 3 bases at J, with 12 bases in the middle. Per the germline V gene, CDR1 is LNHDA and CDR2 is SQIVND (reference sequence). Here the CDR3 reads CASSNPGDYTEAFF. CDR3 in DNA: TGTGCCAGTAGTAATCCAGGGGATTACACTGAAGCTTTCTTT.

The chain is built from TRBV11-2 and TRBJ1-2; tentative D call: TRBD1 (5 bases). V gave up 0 bases and J gave up 10 bases, with 15 bases separating them. Germline CDR1 is SGHAT and CDR2 is FQNNGV. This CDR3 spans 14 amino acids. The CDR3 coding sequence is TGTGCCAGCAGCTTAGATGACGGCGGGACCGTCTACACCTTC. Encoded protein: CASSLDDGGTVYTF. Using reference TRBV11-2 and TRBJ1-2 for the parts outside the CDR3, the full variable domain is EAGVAQSPRYKIIEKRQSVAFWCNPISGHATLYWYQQILGQGPKLLIQFQNNGVVDDSQLPKDRFSAERLKGVDSTLKIQPAKLEDSAVYLCASSLDDGGTVYTFGSGTRLTVV.

The chain employs TRBV18 and TRBJ1-2, with 7 bases fitting TRBD1. The germline V gene encodes CDR1 KGHSH and CDR2 LQKENI. V dropped 3 bases and J dropped 6; count of bases not matched to a gene: 13. The CDR3 length is 16 residues. CDR3 region: CASSPGNRGYGDGYTF. In nucleotides, the CDR3 is TGTGCCAGCTCACCCGGAAACAGGGGTTATGGGGATGGCTACACCTTC.

V gene TRBV5-1 combines with J gene TRBJ1-5; 8 bases agree with TRBD1. The J segment lost 2 bases and the V segment lost 4 bases, leaving 2 bases of the junction unmatched. Germline V gene lookup returns CDR1 SGHRS and CDR2 YFSETQ. This CDR3 spans 14 amino acids. The CDR3 sequence: CASSPDRGNQPQHF. In DNA, the CDR3 is TGCGCCAGCAGCCCGGACAGGGGCAATCAGCCCCAGCATTTT.

The gene calls are TRBV21-1 and TRBJ2-5; the D call TRBD1 from the table was never checked on the DNA. TRBV21-1 is termed a pseudogene. The CDR3 sequence is 18 residues long. CDR3 residues: CASSKVGEGQSYQETQYF. DNA for the CDR3: TGTGCCAGCAGCAAAGTGGGGGAAGGACAGAGTTACCAAGAGACCCAGTACTTC.

Regarding this clone: Different DNA sequences within this sample yield the same CDR3. The rearrangement links TRBV19 to TRBJ2-3, with TRBD1 matching 10 bases. The CDR3 sequence is 14 residues long. V shed 5 bases, J shed 3 bases, and the junction held 2 bases outside the gene matches. Germline lookup yields CDR1 LNHDA and CDR2 SQIVND (reference sequence). This CDR3 reads CASSLGQGTDTQYF. As DNA, the CDR3 is TGTGCCAGTAGTTTGGGACAGGGGACAGATACGCAGTATTTT.

The chain has TRBV11-2 and TRBJ2-1; 9 nucleotides agree with TRBD2. Unmatched junction bases numbered 13, after V lost 5 bases and J lost 8 bases. There are 16 residues in the CDR3. CDR1 is SGHAT, CDR2 FQNNGV, per germline. The CDR3 protein is CASSLTGAGGGYEQFF. The DNA of the CDR3 is TGTGCCAGCAGCCTGACGGGAGCGGGAGGAGGGTATGAGCAGTTCTTC.

The J gene is TRBJ2-1, the V gene TRBV7-2, with TRBD2 matching over 12 bases. This CDR3 is 16 amino acids long. Looked up from germline, CDR1 is SGHTA and CDR2 is FQGNSA. V dropped 1 base and J dropped 6; count of bases not matched to a gene: 4. The CDR3 spells CASSLGSSGGANEQFF. The CDR3 DNA is TGTGCCAGCAGCTTAGGTTCTAGCGGGGGGGCCAATGAGCAGTTCTTC.

This clone was observed a single time. The CDR3 is CSVRGGLSEQYF. In DNA, the CDR3 is TGCAGCGTCCGTGGCGGCCTATCCGAGCAGTACTTC. This chain joins TRBV29-1 and TRBJ2-7; D gene ambiguous. Trimming pared 6 bases from V and 6 bases from J, leaving 15 bases between. Looked up from germline, CDR1 is SQVTM and CDR2 is ANQGSEA. The CDR3 totals 12 residues.

This clone was recorded once. The chain has TRBV15 and TRBJ2-5; D gene uncertain. V lost 4 bases to trimming and J lost 2 bases, with 2 bases between them. Germline values: CDR1 LNHNV, CDR2 YYDKDF (reference sequence). This CDR3 region has 11 residues. DNA for the CDR3: TGTGCCACCAGCACTCAAGAGACCCAGTACTTC. Protein: CATSTQETQYF. Full variable domain (rest looked up from reference TRBV15 and TRBJ2-5): DAMVIQNPRYQVTQFGKPVTLSCSQTLNHNVMYWYQQKSSQAPKLLFHYYDKDFNNEADTPDNFQSRRPNTSFCFLDIRSPGLGDTAMYLCATSTQETQYFGPGTRLLVL.

This rearrangement joins TRBV28 to TRBJ2-7, with a weak D call TRBD1 (6 bases). The ends were cut back, 5 bases at V and 2 bases at J, with 10 bases in the middle. This CDR3 has 13 residues. The V gene's germline CDR1 is MDHEN and CDR2 SYDVKM. CDR3 nucleotides: TGTGCCAGCAGTCAGACAGGCACCTACGAGCAGTACTTC. Its translation: CASSQTGTYEQYF.

J is TRBJ1-1 and V is TRBV5-1, with a possible D match to TRBD1 (6 bases). V was clipped by 2 bases and J by 5 bases, with 7 bases between them. Germline V lookup: CDR1 SGHRS, CDR2 YFSETQ. This CDR3 has 12 amino acids. The CDR3 region is CASSFGQTEAFF. In nucleotides, the CDR3 is TGCGCCAGCAGCTTCGGACAGACTGAAGCTTTCTTT.

The chain is built from TRBV7-2 and TRBJ1-2; 8 bases agree with TRBD1. Trimming cost V 5 bases and J 6 bases; bases outside gene matches: 11. Germline lookup yields CDR1 SGHTA and CDR2 FQGNSA. The CDR3 covers 15 residues. The CDR3 region is CASSTQGRGLDGYTF. Written as DNA, the CDR3 is TGTGCCAGCAGCACCCAGGGCAGGGGGCTGGATGGCTACACCTTC. Filled out from reference TRBV7-2 and TRBJ1-2, the complete variable domain reads GAGVSQSPSNKVTEKGKDVELRCDPISGHTALYWYRQSLGQGLEFLIYFQGNSAPDKSGLPSDRFSAERTGGSVSTLTIQRTQQEDSAVYLCASSTQGRGLDGYTFGSGTRLTVV.

The chain combines TRBV7-9 with TRBJ2-7, with D possibly TRBD1 on 8 matching bases. Germline lookup yields CDR1 SEHNR and CDR2 FQNEAQ (reference sequence). The CDR3 length is 18 residues. Trimming took off 8 bases at V and 6 bases at J, with 32 bases between the two ends. CDR3 bases: TGTGCCAGCGGATGGGGGGGGACAGGTCGGGCCCTCGCAATCGAGCAGTACTTC. Its protein product is CASGWGGTGRALAIEQYF.

The rearrangement links TRBV2 to TRBJ1-2; the match to TRBD1 covers 7 bases. CDR3 size: 15 residues. CDR1 is SNHLY, CDR2 FYNNEI, per germline. The ends lost 6 bases at V and 2 bases at J; junction bases unmatched: 9. This CDR3 reads CASRRGQERNYGYTF. The CDR3 coding sequence is TGTGCCAGCAGGAGGGGGCAGGAGAGAAACTATGGCTACACCTTC.

The rearrangement joins TRBV4-3 to TRBJ2-3; maybe TRBD2 (6 bases). Per the germline V gene, CDR1 is LGHNA and CDR2 is YSLEER. With 1 base removed from V and 1 base from J, the gap between germline ends came to 12 bases. The CDR3 contains 16 residues. The chain's CDR3 is CASSQGLASRTDTQYF. The CDR3 coding sequence is TGCGCCAGCAGCCAAGGGCTAGCGTCCCGCACAGATACGCAGTATTTT.

The chain couples TRBV6-6 to TRBJ2-1, with TRBD2 matching over 9 bases. The CDR3 is 16 residues long. V shed 1 base, J shed 4 bases, and the junction held 5 bases outside the gene matches. Per germline, CDR1 MNHNY and CDR2 SVGAGI (reference sequence). This CDR3 reads CASSYLAGGPYNEQFF. In DNA form, the CDR3 reads TGTGCCAGCAGTTACTTGGCGGGAGGGCCGTACAATGAGCAGTTCTTC.

The chain has TRBV5-1 and TRBJ2-3; the D is unclear. The germline CDR1 and CDR2 sequences are SGHRS and YFSETQ. The V and J ends lost 0 bases and 14 bases respectively, with 7 bases between them. The CDR3 consists of 10 residues. CDR3 nucleotides: TGCGCCAGCAGCTTGGCCTTTTGGTATTTT. Translating it yields CASSLAFWYF.

The gene calls are TRBV30 and TRBJ2-1, with 7 positions matching TRBD2. The CDR3 is made up of 15 amino acids. Per germline, CDR1 GTSNPN and CDR2 SVGIG (reference sequence). V shed 0 bases and J 6 bases; nucleotides not matched to a gene: 8. The CDR3 nucleotides are TGTGCCTGGAGTGTAGCCAGCGGGATAAGCAATGAGCAGTTCTTC. Residues: CAWSVASGISNEQFF.

The chain joins TRBV6-1 to TRBJ1-1; D call uncertain. Looked up from germline, CDR1 is MNHNS and CDR2 is SASEGT. The CDR3 is 14 amino acids. The V gene lost 1 base and the J gene lost 1 base, with 7 bases spanning the gap. The CDR3 region is CASSEVAGNTEAFF. The DNA for the CDR3 is TGTGCCAGCAGTGAAGTAGCGGGGAACACTGAAGCTTTCTTT.